This T cell receptor (beta chain) was captured by sequencing in a study of CD8+ T cells in alopecia areata. Study as a whole: Each of the treated patients was given oral tofacitinib, 5 to 10 mg twice daily, for moderate-to-severe alopecia areata. General study points: Normal skin contains resident alphabeta T cells, and these are also sequenced in scalp samples. Researchers reported that TCR sharing among patients proved less clear than in mice, possibly HLA-linked.

The CDR3 contains 13 residues. Trimming pared 8 bases from V and 6 bases from J, leaving 15 bases between. Per germline, CDR1 SGHTA and CDR2 FQGNSA. Comment on this clone: What it binds is not known.

Extracted RNA was reverse transcribed into cDNA, the sequencing template. The protocol was immunoSEQ multiplex PCR, while the TCRdb copy is restricted to in-frame clones and leaves out a portion. The sample has about 150,000 clones, around 60% seen once. Alopecia areata patients gave lesional scalp punch biopsies and peripheral blood samples. The sequenced sample was CD4+ T cells sorted from blood, obtained at week 0. The rearrangement links TRBV7-2 to TRBJ2-3; weak D call: TRBD1 (6 bases). This TCR came from a human donor with alopecia areata. As DNA, the CDR3 is TGTGCCAGCGGGTTAAGGGGGTCGGATACGCAGTATTTT. Translated, it gives CASGLRGSDTQYF. Drawing the rest from reference TRBV7-2 and TRBJ2-3, the complete variable domain is GAGVSQSPSNKVTEKGKDVELRCDPISGHTALYWYRQSLGQGLEFLIYFQGNSAPDKSGLPSDRFSAERTGGSVSTLTIQRTQQEDSAVYLCASGLRGSDTQYFGPGTRLTVL.